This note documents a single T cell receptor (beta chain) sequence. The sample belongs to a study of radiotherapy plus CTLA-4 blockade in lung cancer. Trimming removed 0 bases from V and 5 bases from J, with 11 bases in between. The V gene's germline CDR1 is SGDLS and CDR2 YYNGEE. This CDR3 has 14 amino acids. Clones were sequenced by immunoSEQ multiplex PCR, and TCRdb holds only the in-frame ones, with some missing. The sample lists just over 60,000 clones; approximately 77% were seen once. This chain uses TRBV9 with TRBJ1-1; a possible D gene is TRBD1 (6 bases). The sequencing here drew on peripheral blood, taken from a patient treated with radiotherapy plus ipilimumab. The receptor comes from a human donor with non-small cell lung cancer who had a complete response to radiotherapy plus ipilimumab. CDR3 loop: CASSVEDSDTEAFF. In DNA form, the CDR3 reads TGTGCCAGCAGCGTAGAGGACAGCGATACTGAAGCTTTCTTT.